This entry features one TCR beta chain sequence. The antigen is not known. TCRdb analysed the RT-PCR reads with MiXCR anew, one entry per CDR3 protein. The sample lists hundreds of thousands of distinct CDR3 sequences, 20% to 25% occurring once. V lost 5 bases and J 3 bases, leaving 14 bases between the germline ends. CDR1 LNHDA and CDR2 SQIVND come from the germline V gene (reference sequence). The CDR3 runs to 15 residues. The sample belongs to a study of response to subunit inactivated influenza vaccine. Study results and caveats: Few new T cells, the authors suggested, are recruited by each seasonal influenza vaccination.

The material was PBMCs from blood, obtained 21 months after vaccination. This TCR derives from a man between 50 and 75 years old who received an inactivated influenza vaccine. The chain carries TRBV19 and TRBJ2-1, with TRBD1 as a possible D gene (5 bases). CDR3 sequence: CASSQTDRYYNEQFF. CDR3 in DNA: TGTGCCAGTAGTCAGACAGATCGTTACTACAATGAGCAGTTCTTC.